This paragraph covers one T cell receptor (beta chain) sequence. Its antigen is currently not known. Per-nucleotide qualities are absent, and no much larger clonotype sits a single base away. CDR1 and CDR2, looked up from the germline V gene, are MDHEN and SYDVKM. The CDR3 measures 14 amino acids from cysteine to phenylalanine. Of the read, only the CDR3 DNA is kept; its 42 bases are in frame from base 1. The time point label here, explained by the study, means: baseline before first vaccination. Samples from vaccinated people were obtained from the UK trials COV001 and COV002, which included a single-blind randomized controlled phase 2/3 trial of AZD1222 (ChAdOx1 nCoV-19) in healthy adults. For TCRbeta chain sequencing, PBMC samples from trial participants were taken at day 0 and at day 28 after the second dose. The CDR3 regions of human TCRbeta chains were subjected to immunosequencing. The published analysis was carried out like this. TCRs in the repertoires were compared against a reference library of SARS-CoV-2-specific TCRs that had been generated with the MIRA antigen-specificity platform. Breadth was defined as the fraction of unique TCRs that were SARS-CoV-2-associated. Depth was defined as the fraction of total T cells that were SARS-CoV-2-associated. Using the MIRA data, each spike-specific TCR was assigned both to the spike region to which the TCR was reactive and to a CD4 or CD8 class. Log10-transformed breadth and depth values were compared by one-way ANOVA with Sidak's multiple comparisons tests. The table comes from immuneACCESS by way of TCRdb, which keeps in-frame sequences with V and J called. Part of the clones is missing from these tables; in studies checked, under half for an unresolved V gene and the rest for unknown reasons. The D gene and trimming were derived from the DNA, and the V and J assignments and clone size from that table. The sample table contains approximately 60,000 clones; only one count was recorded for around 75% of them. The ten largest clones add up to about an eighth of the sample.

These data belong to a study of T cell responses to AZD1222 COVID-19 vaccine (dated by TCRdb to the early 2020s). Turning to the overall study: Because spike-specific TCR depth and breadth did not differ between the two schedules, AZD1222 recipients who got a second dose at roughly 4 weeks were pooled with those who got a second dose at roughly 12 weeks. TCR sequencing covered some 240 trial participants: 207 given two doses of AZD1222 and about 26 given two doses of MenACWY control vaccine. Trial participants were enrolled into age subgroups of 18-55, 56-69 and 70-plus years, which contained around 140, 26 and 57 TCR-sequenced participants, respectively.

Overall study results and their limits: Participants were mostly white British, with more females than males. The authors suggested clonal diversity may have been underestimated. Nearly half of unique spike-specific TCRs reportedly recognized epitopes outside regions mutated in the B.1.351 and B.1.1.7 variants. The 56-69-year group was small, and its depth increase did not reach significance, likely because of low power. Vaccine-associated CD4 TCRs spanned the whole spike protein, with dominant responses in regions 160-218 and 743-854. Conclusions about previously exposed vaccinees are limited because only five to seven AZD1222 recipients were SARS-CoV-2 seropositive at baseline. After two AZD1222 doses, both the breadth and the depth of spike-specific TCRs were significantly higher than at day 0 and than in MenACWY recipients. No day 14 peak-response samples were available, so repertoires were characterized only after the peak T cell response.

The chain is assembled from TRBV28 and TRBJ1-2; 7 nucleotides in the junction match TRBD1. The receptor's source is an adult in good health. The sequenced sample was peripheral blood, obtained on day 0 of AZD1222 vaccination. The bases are TGTGCAGAGTGGGGGGGACAGTCGAACTATGGCTACACCTTC. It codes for CAEWGGQSNYGYTF.